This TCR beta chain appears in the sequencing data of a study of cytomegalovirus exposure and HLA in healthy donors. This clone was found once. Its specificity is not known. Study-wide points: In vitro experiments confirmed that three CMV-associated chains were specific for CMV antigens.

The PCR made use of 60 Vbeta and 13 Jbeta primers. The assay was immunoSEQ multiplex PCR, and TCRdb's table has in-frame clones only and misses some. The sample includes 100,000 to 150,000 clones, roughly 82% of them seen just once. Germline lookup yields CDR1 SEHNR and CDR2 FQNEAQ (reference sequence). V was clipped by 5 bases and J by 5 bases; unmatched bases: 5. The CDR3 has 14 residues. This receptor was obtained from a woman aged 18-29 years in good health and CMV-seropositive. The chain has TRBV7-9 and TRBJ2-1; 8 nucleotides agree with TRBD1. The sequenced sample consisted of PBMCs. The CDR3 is CASSQGAADNEQFF. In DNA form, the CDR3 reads TGTGCCAGCAGCCAGGGGGCCGCCGACAATGAGCAGTTCTTC.